The 26 T cell receptor beta chains reported below all come from one sample, sequenced in a study of cytomegalovirus exposure and HLA in healthy donors. PCR amplification relied on 60 Vbeta primers (plus 13 Jbeta primers). Measured with immunoSEQ multiplex PCR; TCRdb has only the in-frame clones, and not every one. This sample has approximately 150,000 clones, with approximately 80% found just once. The sample consisted of PBMCs. Source of these receptors: a woman younger than 35 in good health and CMV-seropositive.

The V and J genes are TRBV10-2 and TRBJ2-1; 10 nucleotides agree with TRBD2. Germline-derived CDR1 and CDR2 are WSHSY and SAAADI. Trimming cost V 7 bases and J 3 bases; bases outside gene matches: 3. This CDR3 has 14 residues. The CDR3 DNA is TGCGCCAGCACCCTAGCGGGGGACTACAATGAGCAGTTCTTC. It translates to CASTLAGDYNEQFF.

This clone was seen a single time. The chain couples TRBV5-1 to TRBJ2-2; possibly TRBD1 for D (6 bases). V lost 5 bases and J lost 0, with 14 bases in between. CDR1 is SGHRS, CDR2 YFSETQ, per germline. This CDR3 spans 16 amino acids. The CDR3 protein is CASRNGRTANTGELFF. DNA for the CDR3: TGCGCCAGCAGAAATGGTAGGACAGCGAACACCGGGGAGCTGTTTTTT.

The chain recombines TRBV4-2 with TRBJ2-1; perhaps TRBD2 as D (5 bases). Trimming shortened V by 3 bases and J by 2 bases, and 14 bases separated the two germline ends. The length of the CDR3 is 16 residues. Germline CDR1 reads LGHNA; CDR2 reads YNFKEQ. CDR3: CASSQFSDLTYNEQFF. The CDR3 DNA is TGTGCCAGCAGCCAGTTTTCGGACTTGACCTACAATGAGCAGTTCTTC.

V gene TRBV6-1 combines with J gene TRBJ1-5; no reliable D call. The ends were cut back, 2 bases at V and 0 bases at J, with 8 bases in the middle. The CDR3 consists of 15 residues. Germline assignment: CDR1 MNHNS and CDR2 SASEGT. DNA for the CDR3: TGTGCCAGCAGTGAAATCCGTAGTAGCAATCAGCCCCAGCATTTT. Its translation: CASSEIRSSNQPQHF.

The DNA for the CDR3 is TGTGCCAGCAGCGTAGAGGACAGCTCTGGGGCCAACGTCCTGACTTTC. Protein: CASSVEDSSGANVLTF. This chain uses TRBV9 with TRBJ2-6; a possible D gene is TRBD1 (6 bases). V lost 0 bases and J lost 0, with 7 bases in between. This CDR3 is 16 amino acids long. Germline loops: CDR1 SGDLS, CDR2 YYNGEE.

This sequence joins TRBV14 and TRBJ1-2; 9 bases are a match to TRBD1. V was clipped by 5 bases and J by 7 bases; unmatched bases: 5. The CDR3 is 13 amino acids. Germline V gene lookup returns CDR1 SGHDN and CDR2 FVKESK. CDR3 bases: TGTGCCAGCAGCTTACAGGGGGCCGCTGGCTACACCTTC. Amino acid sequence: CASSLQGAAGYTF.

The gene calls are TRBV9 and TRBJ2-3; tentative D call: TRBD2 (5 bases). Trimming cost V 3 bases and J 3 bases, with 11 bases left between them. Per germline, CDR1 SGDLS and CDR2 YYNGEE. The CDR3 spans 14 residues. CDR3 residues: CASSEDRGTDTQYF. CDR3 DNA sequence: TGTGCCAGCAGCGAGGACCGGGGTACAGATACGCAGTATTTT.

The V call is TRBV30, the J call TRBJ1-5, with TRBD1 as a possible D gene (5 bases). The length of the CDR3 is 18 residues. Germline V gives CDR1 GTSNPN, CDR2 SVGIG (reference sequence). V was clipped by 0 bases and J by 3 bases, with 21 bases between them. The CDR3 sequence: CAWSVNWEGSPANQPQHF. For the CDR3, the DNA is TGTGCCTGGAGTGTAAATTGGGAGGGGTCACCGGCCAATCAGCCCCAGCATTTT.

The CDR3 coding sequence is TGTGCCAGCAGCGGACTCCCCGGGACAGGGTTCGGGGGCTACACCTTC. Translated: CASSGLPGTGFGGYTF. This chain connects TRBV9 to TRBJ1-2; the match to TRBD1 covers 9 bases. J was trimmed by 8 bases and V by 3 bases; bases with no gene match: 14. Germline loops: CDR1 SGDLS, CDR2 YYNGEE. This CDR3 has 16 amino acids.

This clone appeared once. This sample includes further DNA sequences coding for the same CDR3. This CDR3 reads CASSMAGGETQYF. DNA of the CDR3: TGTGCCAGTAGTATGGCGGGAGGGGAGACCCAGTACTTC. The chain joins TRBV19 to TRBJ2-5, with 9 bases lining up with TRBD2. This CDR3 is built from 13 residues. Germline trimming cut 3 bases from V and 5 bases from J; bases unmatched to any gene: 1. Germline CDR1 reads LNHDA; CDR2 reads SQIVND (reference sequence).

This clone was recorded a few times. This chain uses TRBV7-8 with TRBJ2-1; the match to TRBD2 covers 7 bases. Trimming cost V 5 bases and J 6 bases; bases outside gene matches: 16. This CDR3 region has 17 residues. Germline V gives CDR1 SGHVS, CDR2 FQNEAQ. In DNA, the CDR3 is TGTGCCAGCAGCCCAAAAGCGGGTCGGGGGGTTGTCAATGAGCAGTTCTTC. This encodes CASSPKAGRGVVNEQFF.

Of note for this clone: A read error may produce the germline difference seen at one junction end. This chain connects TRBV27 to TRBJ2-6; 7 bases align to TRBD1. Germline CDR1 MNHEY, CDR2 SMNVEV (reference sequence). CDR3 length equals 16 residues. CDR3 region: CASTRTGSSGANGLTF. The DNA of the CDR3 is TGTGCCAGCACCAGGACAGGATCGTCTGGGGCCAACGGCCTGACTTTC.

V usage is TRBV9 and J usage is TRBJ1-5; D is ambiguous. With 4 bases removed from V and 0 bases from J, the gap between germline ends came to 8 bases. Germline V gene lookup returns CDR1 SGDLS and CDR2 YYNGEE. This CDR3 region has 14 residues. The CDR3 loop is CASSRAGSNQPQHF. Written as DNA, the CDR3 is TGTGCCAGCAGCCGGGCGGGTAGCAATCAGCCCCAGCATTTT. Combining the CDR3 with reference TRBV9 and TRBJ1-5 gives the whole variable domain DSGVTQTPKHLITATGQRVTLRCSPRSGDLSVYWYQQSLDQGLQFLIQYYNGEERAKGNILERFSAQQFPDLHSELNLSSLELGDSALYFCASSRAGSNQPQHFGDGTRLSIL.

This chain connects TRBV1 to TRBJ1-2; TRBD1 is the table's D call and was not checked against the DNA. TRBV1 is described as a pseudogene. The CDR3 length is 15 residues. In DNA, the CDR3 is TGCACCAGCAGCCCCCGGACAGGGGCACGCTATGGCTACACCTTC. This sequence encodes CTSSPRTGARYGYTF.

This chain joins TRBV5-1 and TRBJ1-1; D is possibly TRBD1 (5 bases). CDR1 is SGHRS and CDR2 is YFSETQ in the germline V gene. This CDR3 contains 15 residues. Trimming removed 6 bases from V and 10 bases from J, with 25 bases in between. The CDR3 nucleotides read TGCGCCAGCACCGCTTGGATAGGGGAACGGTCCCCAGCTTTCTTT. Encoded protein: CASTAWIGERSPAFF.

This clone turned up a few times. V and J are TRBV5-1 and TRBJ1-1; 8 nucleotides match TRBD1. Germline assignment: CDR1 SGHRS and CDR2 YFSETQ. This CDR3 has 17 residues. The J segment lost 0 bases and the V segment lost 4 bases, leaving 11 bases of the junction unmatched. The CDR3 reads CASSGGDRPRMNTEAFF. Here the CDR3 DNA reads TGCGCCAGCAGCGGAGGGGACAGGCCACGGATGAACACTGAAGCTTTCTTT.

The chain couples TRBV5-1 to TRBJ1-5; D is ambiguous. The CDR3 runs to 14 residues. Trimming removed 0 bases from V and 6 bases from J, with 10 bases in between. CDR1 is SGHRS and CDR2 is YFSETQ in the germline V gene. DNA for the CDR3: TGCGCCAGCAGCTTGGAGGCAGCAGGTCAGCCCCAGCATTTT. Translating it yields CASSLEAAGQPQHF.

A single count supports this clone. The J gene is TRBJ2-7, the V gene TRBV5-6; TRBD2 matches at 13 bases. Germline assignment: CDR1 SGHDT and CDR2 YYEEEE. V lost 3 bases to trimming and J lost 9 bases; unmatched junction nucleotides: 6. The CDR3 is made up of 14 amino acids. The CDR3 DNA reads as TGTGCCAGCAGCTATACTAGCGGGGGGGCCGGGCAGTACTTC. It encodes CASSYTSGGAGQYF.

The chain combines TRBV19 with TRBJ2-2; D possibly corresponds to TRBD1 (6 bases). Germline V gene data show CDR1 as LNHDA and CDR2 as SQIVND (reference sequence). This CDR3 has 16 amino acids. Trimming cost V 1 base and J 7 bases, with 16 bases left between them. Here the CDR3 reads CASSIGHRTAFGELFF. CDR3 nucleotides: TGTGCCAGTAGTATAGGGCACAGGACAGCCTTCGGGGAGCTGTTTTTT. Based on the CDR3 plus reference TRBV19 and TRBJ2-2, the full variable domain is DGGITQSPKYLFRKEGQNVTLSCEQNLNHDAMYWYRQDPGQGLRLIYYSQIVNDFQKGDIAEGYSVSREKKESFPLTVTSAQKNPTAFYLCASSIGHRTAFGELFFGEGSRLTVL.

This clone was counted a few times. The chain joins TRBV7-2 to TRBJ1-1; D not certain. CDR1 is SGHTA and CDR2 is FQGNSA in the germline V gene. V gave up 5 bases and J gave up 1 base, with 8 bases separating them. The CDR3 is 13 residues long. The CDR3 DNA sequence: TGTGCCAGCAGCCTCCCGGGGAACACTGAAGCTTTCTTT. Translation: CASSLPGNTEAFF.

This rearrangement joins TRBV7-8 to TRBJ2-6, with D hard to call. Germline loops: CDR1 SGHVS, CDR2 FQNEAQ. CDR3 size: 15 residues. Trimming took off 1 base at V and 0 bases at J, with 4 bases between the two ends. The CDR3: CASSLGYSGANVLTF. CDR3 in DNA: TGTGCCAGCAGCTTAGGTTACTCTGGGGCCAACGTCCTGACTTTC.

V and J are TRBV7-8 and TRBJ2-1, with 7 bases aligning to TRBD2. J lost 2 bases, V lost 4 bases, and 14 bases had no gene match. The germline gives CDR1 SGHVS, CDR2 FQNEAQ. CDR3 length: 18 amino acids. The CDR3 DNA sequence: TGTGCCAGCAGCTCGTACCGCGAGCGGGGTTTAGCCTACAATGAGCAGTTCTTC. Protein: CASSSYRERGLAYNEQFF.

This clone came up once. The chain recombines TRBV29-1 with TRBJ2-7, with TRBD1 matching over 8 bases. Germline V gene data show CDR1 as SQVTM and CDR2 as ANQGSEA. The length of the CDR3 is 16 residues. The junction had 15 bases not matched to a gene; V was cut back by 4 bases and J by 4 bases. The CDR3 protein is CSVGGEQGVDLYEQYF. The CDR3 DNA is TGCAGCGTTGGGGGGGAACAGGGGGTCGATTTATACGAGCAGTACTTC.

The J gene is TRBJ1-3, the V gene TRBV6-5; tentatively, D is TRBD1 (5 bases). Looked up from germline, CDR1 is MNHEY and CDR2 is SVGAGI. The CDR3 spans 15 residues. Trimming left V 0 bases short and J 2 bases short, with 8 bases between. CDR3 in amino acids: CASSYSSRAGNTIYF. In nucleotides, the CDR3 is TGTGCCAGCAGTTACTCGTCCAGGGCTGGAAACACCATATATTTT.

V is TRBV5-1 and J is TRBJ2-1; TRBD2 matches at 7 bases. The CDR3 spans 15 residues. J gave up 4 bases and V 2 bases, and 6 bases lay outside the gene matches. CDR1 and CDR2 (germline): SGHRS, YFSETQ. The CDR3 sequence is CASSFSSGVYNEQFF. For the CDR3, the DNA is TGCGCCAGCAGCTTCTCTAGCGGAGTTTACAATGAGCAGTTCTTC.

V gene TRBV4-2 combines with J gene TRBJ2-1; perhaps TRBD2 as D (6 bases). Germline V gene lookup returns CDR1 LGHNA and CDR2 YNFKEQ. The CDR3 has 18 amino acids. V dropped 1 base and J dropped 5 bases, with 21 bases sitting between them. The CDR3 loop reads CASSQVVPRDFGNNEQFF. Here the CDR3 DNA reads TGTGCCAGCAGCCAAGTGGTCCCGCGGGACTTCGGGAACAATGAGCAGTTCTTC.